The entry below describes one T cell receptor (beta chain). The target antigen is unknown. Despite likely unrecorded immune exposures, the donors were nominally healthy at the time of sampling. This entry comes from a study of cytomegalovirus exposure and HLA in healthy donors. Overall study results and limits: Earlier results showed most TCR beta V segments being productive about 87% or about 30% of the time.

PCR primers comprised 60 Vbeta and 13 Jbeta primers. Assay used: immunoSEQ multiplex PCR; TCRdb lists only in-frame clones, some missing. The profile shows 100,000 to 150,000 clones, about 82% of them singletons. The CDR3 consists of 13 residues. CDR1 is MGHRA and CDR2 is YSYEKL in the germline V gene. V was clipped by 2 bases and J by 8 bases, with 7 bases between them. Sequences were obtained from PBMCs. The chain couples TRBV4-1 to TRBJ1-6; D unresolved. The sequence came from a man aged 50 to 60 in good health and CMV-seronegative. The CDR3 is CASSQNTDSPLHF. In DNA form, the CDR3 reads TGCGCCAGCAGCCAAAATACAGATTCACCCCTCCACTTT.